This T cell receptor (beta chain) was documented in a study of blood T cell repertoires in COVID-19. About the research overall: Collection of acute and convalescent COVID-19 samples took place in the United States, Italy and Spain.

Some clones are missing from TCRdb's copy, which holds only in-frame ones; the method was immunoSEQ multiplex PCR. The sample lists approximately 150,000 clones; approximately 89% were seen once. Trimming cost V 1 base and J 13 bases, with 14 bases left between them. The CDR3 has 13 residues. The germline V gene encodes CDR1 SGHDN and CDR2 FVKESK. J is TRBJ2-1 and V is TRBV14; D not resolved. Sequencing was carried out using peripheral blood. This TCR was recovered from a human donor in a cohort sampled during active COVID-19. Here the CDR3 reads CASSQVGPFNQFF. The CDR3 region has the DNA TGTGCCAGCAGCCAAGTCGGTCCTTTCAATCAGTTCTTC.